The clone carrying this TCR beta chain was recorded a few times. Antigen specificity is unknown. Separate cDNA molecules each had unique molecular identifiers attached to them. Each CDR3 protein gets one entry after TCRdb re-called the 5' RACE reads with MiXCR. Seen here are over 50,000 distinct CDR3 sequences, around an eighth observed once, and the top ten hold around 3%. This sample was taken from a study of early T cells in non-severe SARS-CoV-2 infection. The overall study: Bulk RNA taken from unsorted whole blood was sequenced, leaving chains unpaired.

Study-wide points: Sequences matched to VDJdb favored anti-spike CD8 responses, while private and CD4 specificities were missed.

The sample taken for sequencing was whole blood. The source is an adult who was a healthcare worker with PCR-confirmed SARS-CoV-2 infection or an uninfected control (not recorded which).

CDR3 protein: CASSLGAGQSYGYTF. The CDR3 DNA reads TGTGCCAGCAGCTTAGGGGCAGGCCAGTCCTATGGCTACACCTTC. The rearrangement links TRBV7-3 to TRBJ1-2; tentatively, D is TRBD1 (5 bases). CDR1 and CDR2 from the germline V gene are SGHTA and FQGTGA. Trimming removed 2 bases from V and 4 bases from J, with 14 bases in between. The CDR3 spans 15 residues.